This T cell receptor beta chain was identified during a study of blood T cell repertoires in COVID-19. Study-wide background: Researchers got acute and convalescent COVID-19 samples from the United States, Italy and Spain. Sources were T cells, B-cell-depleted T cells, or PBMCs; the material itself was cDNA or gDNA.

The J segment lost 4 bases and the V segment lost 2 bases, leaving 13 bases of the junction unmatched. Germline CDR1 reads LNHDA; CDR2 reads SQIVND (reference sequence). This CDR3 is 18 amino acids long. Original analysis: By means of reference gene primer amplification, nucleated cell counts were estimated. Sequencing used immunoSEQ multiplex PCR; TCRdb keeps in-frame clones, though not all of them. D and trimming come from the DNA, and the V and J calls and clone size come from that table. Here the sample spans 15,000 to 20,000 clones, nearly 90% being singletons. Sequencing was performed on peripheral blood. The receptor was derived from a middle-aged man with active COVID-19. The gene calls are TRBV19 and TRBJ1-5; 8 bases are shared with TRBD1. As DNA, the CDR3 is TGTGCCAGTAGTATATATATTTGGGGGGACAGGCCGAATCAGCCCCAGCATTTT. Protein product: CASSIYIWGDRPNQPQHF.